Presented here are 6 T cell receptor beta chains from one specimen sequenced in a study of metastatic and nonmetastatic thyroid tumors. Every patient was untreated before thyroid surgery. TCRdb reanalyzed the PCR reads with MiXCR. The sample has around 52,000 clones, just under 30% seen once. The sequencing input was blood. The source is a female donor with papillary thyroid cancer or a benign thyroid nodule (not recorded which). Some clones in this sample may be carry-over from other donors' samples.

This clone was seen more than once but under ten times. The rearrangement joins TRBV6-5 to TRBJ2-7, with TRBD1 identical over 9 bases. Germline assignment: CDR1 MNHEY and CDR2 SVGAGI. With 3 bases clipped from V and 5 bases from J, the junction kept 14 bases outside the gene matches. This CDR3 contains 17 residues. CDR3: CASSYRTGGNLFHEQYF. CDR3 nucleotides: TGTGCCAGCAGTTATCGAACAGGGGGCAACCTCTTCCACGAGCAGTACTTC.

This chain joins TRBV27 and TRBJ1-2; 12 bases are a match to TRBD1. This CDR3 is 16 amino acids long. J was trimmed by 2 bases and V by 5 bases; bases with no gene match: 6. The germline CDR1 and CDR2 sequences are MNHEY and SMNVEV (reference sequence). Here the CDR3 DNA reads TGTGCCAGCAGTCTCGTCGGGACAGGGGGCAACTATGGCTACACCTTC. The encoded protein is CASSLVGTGGNYGYTF.

In DNA form, the CDR3 reads TGTGCCAGCAGCCCACACCGTGAAGCTTTCTTT. It is translated as CASSPHREAFF. This chain uses TRBV12-3 or TRBV12-4 with TRBJ1-1; D remains ambiguous. Trimming pared 6 bases from V and 7 bases from J, leaving 9 bases between. The CDR3 loop spans 11 amino acids.

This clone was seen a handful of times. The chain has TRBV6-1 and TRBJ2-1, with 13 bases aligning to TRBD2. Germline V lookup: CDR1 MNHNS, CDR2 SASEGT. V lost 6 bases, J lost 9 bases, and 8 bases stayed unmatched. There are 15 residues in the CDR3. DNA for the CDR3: TGTGCCAGCAGAGGACTAGCGGGAGAGGAGGCTGAGCAGTTCTTC. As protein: CASRGLAGEEAEQFF.

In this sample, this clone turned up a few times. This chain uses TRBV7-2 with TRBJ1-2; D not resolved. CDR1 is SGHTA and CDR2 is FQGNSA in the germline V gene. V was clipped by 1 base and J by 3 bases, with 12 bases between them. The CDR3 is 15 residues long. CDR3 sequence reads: CASSLVSRQDYGYTF. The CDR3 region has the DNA TGTGCCAGCAGCTTAGTATCCCGGCAGGACTATGGCTACACCTTC.

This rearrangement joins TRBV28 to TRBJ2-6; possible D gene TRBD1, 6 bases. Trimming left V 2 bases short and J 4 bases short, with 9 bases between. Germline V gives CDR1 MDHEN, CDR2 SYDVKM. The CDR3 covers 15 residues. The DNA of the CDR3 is TGTGCCAGCAGTTTAGGGGGCTCAGGGGCCAACGTCCTGACTTTC. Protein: CASSLGGSGANVLTF.